The 4 T cell receptor beta chains below come from one sample, sequenced in a study of a mutant IDH1 vaccine in newly diagnosed glioma. Sample time point: baseline, week 1 (first vaccination visit). This sample's treatment: pre-vaccination baseline after standard-of-care therapy. Assay used: immunoSEQ multiplex PCR; TCRdb lists only in-frame clones, some missing. Among some 95,000 clones listed, roughly 75% were seen once. Material: PBMCs, obtained from a glioma patient treated with radiotherapy, temozolomide or both. Receptors were obtained from a man aged 35 to 55 with glioma.

The genes are TRBV18 and TRBJ2-1, with 14 bases aligning to TRBD2. The V gene end was trimmed by 0 bases and the J gene end by 2 bases; junction bases not matched to a gene: 6. CDR1 and CDR2 (germline): KGHSH, LQKENI. The CDR3 contains 19 residues. The CDR3 is CASSPPPRTSGRTYNEQFF. CDR3 in DNA: TGTGCCAGCTCACCACCACCGAGGACTAGCGGGAGGACCTACAATGAGCAGTTCTTC.

V gene TRBV2 combines with J gene TRBJ1-5; TRBD1 is a possible D gene (5 bases). This CDR3 spans 12 amino acids. Trimming took off 4 bases at V and 5 bases at J, with 6 bases between the two ends. The germline V gene encodes CDR1 SNHLY and CDR2 FYNNEI. The CDR3 DNA reads as TGTGCCAGCAGTGTGGGGGATCAGCCCCAGCATTTT. Amino acid sequence: CASSVGDQPQHF.

The rearrangement joins TRBV5-1 to TRBJ1-1, with TRBD1 as a possible D gene (6 bases). The CDR3 length is 15 residues. V was clipped by 3 bases and J by 6 bases, with 18 bases between them. CDR1 is SGHRS and CDR2 is YFSETQ in the germline V gene. The CDR3 loop reads CASSSPETGLPEAFF. CDR3 coding DNA: TGCGCCAGCAGCTCGCCCGAGACAGGTCTCCCTGAAGCTTTCTTT.

This chain connects TRBV7-2 to TRBJ2-3; TRBD2 aligns across 10 bases. From germline, CDR1 is SGHTA and CDR2 FQGNSA. CDR3 length equals 18 residues. V lost 5 bases and J lost 1; bases outside the gene matches: 12. The CDR3 here is CASSRLSLAGDRTDTQYF. The CDR3 DNA is TGTGCCAGCAGCCGATTGTCCCTAGCGGGGGACCGCACAGATACGCAGTATTTT.